These 16 T cell receptor beta chains share one sample of origin, sequenced in a study of shared clonotypes between healthy human individuals. The repertoire was sequenced with immunoSEQ multiplex PCR; TCRdb's copy has only in-frame clones and lacks some. The sample comprises more than 400,000 clones, roughly 80% of which are singletons, and approximately 11% rests with the top ten. The sample consisted of PBMCs. The receptors were sampled from a woman aged 40 to 49 in good health. Some clones in this sample may be carry-over from other donors' samples.

This clone was seen a single time. Just one base apart from a much larger clone, this may be a read error. Other nucleotide sequences from this sample produce the same CDR3. The gene calls are TRBV5-1 and TRBJ2-3; no clear D. The germline V gene has CDR1 SGHRS and CDR2 YFSETQ. CDR3 length equals 16 residues. Trimming left V 4 bases short and J 4 bases short, with 19 bases between. The CDR3: CASSVYGTPGSDTQYF. CDR3 sequence (DNA): TGCGCCAGCAGCGTCTACGGTACACCCGGTTCAGATACGCAGTATTTT.

The V gene is TRBV9, the J gene TRBJ2-7; 10 positions agree with TRBD1. The CDR3 sequence is 14 residues long. Germline V gives CDR1 SGDLS, CDR2 YYNGEE. The trim removed 4 bases at V and 7 bases at J, leaving 8 bases unmatched. In nucleotides, the CDR3 is TGTGCCAGCAGCATTGGGACAGGGGCGGGAGAGCAGTACTTC. Encoded protein: CASSIGTGAGEQYF.

The chain has TRBV4-2 and TRBJ2-1, with TRBD2 matching 11 bases. CDR1 is LGHNA, CDR2 YNFKEQ, per germline. V gave up 5 bases and J gave up 5 bases; unmatched junction bases: 5. The CDR3 is made up of 15 amino acids. CDR3 sequence: CASSYTSGRNNEQFF. CDR3 DNA sequence: TGTGCCAGCAGCTACACTAGCGGGAGAAACAATGAGCAGTTCTTC.

This rearrangement joins TRBV9 to TRBJ1-1, with 7 nucleotides matching TRBD1. Germline V gene data show CDR1 as SGDLS and CDR2 as YYNGEE. This CDR3 comprises 13 residues. Trimming removed 4 bases from V and 5 bases from J; junction bases left unmatched: 5. CDR3 sequence: CASSYRGNTEAFF. CDR3 sequence (DNA): TGTGCCAGCAGCTACAGGGGTAATACTGAAGCTTTCTTT.

This clone showed up many times. The chain joins TRBV19 to TRBJ2-3, with D unresolved. Trimming shortened V by 3 bases and J by 2 bases, and 6 bases separated the two germline ends. The CDR3 spans 13 residues. CDR1 LNHDA and CDR2 SQIVND come from the germline V gene (reference sequence). In nucleotides, the CDR3 is TGTGCCAGTAGTATTAGGAACACAGATACGCAGTATTTT. Amino acids: CASSIRNTDTQYF.

In regard to this clone: A read error likely explains this, since a far larger clone differs by one base. The V gene is TRBV4-3, the J gene TRBJ2-2; 8 bases match TRBD1. The CDR3 runs to 18 residues. Germline CDR1 reads LGHNA; CDR2 reads YSLEER. As DNA, the CDR3 is TGCACCAGCAGCCAAGAGGAGACCAGGGGGCTAGGCACCGGGGAGCTGTTTTTT. Translated, it gives CTSSQEETRGLGTGELFF.

A note on this clone: This likely came from a read error, as a far larger clone is one base away. V and J are TRBV25-1 and TRBJ2-2, with a possible D match to TRBD1 (6 bases). Germline-derived CDR1 and CDR2 are MGHDK and SYGVNS. The CDR3 extends over 14 amino acids. The CDR3 region has the DNA TGTGCCAGCAGTCTGCAGGGGAGCACCGGGGAGCCGTTTTTT. Residues: CASSLQGSTGEPFF.

The genes are TRBV5-4 and TRBJ2-3; TRBD1 aligns across 7 bases. The CDR3 sequence is 15 residues long. J gave up 2 bases and V 4 bases, and 7 bases lay outside the gene matches. From germline, CDR1 is SGHNT and CDR2 YYREEE (reference sequence). The CDR3 DNA follows: TGTGCCAGCAGCCTGGACAGGACTTCCACAGATACGCAGTATTTT. Residues: CASSLDRTSTDTQYF. The full variable domain, rest sourced from reference TRBV5-4 and TRBJ2-3, is ETGVTQSPTHLIKTRGQQVTLRCSSQSGHNTVSWYQQALGQGPQFIFQYYREEENGRGNFPPRFSGLQFPNYSSELNVNALELDDSALYLCASSLDRTSTDTQYFGPGTRLTVL.

The V gene is TRBV5-4, the J gene TRBJ2-4; D is possibly TRBD1 (5 bases). With 4 bases removed from V and 6 bases from J, the gap between germline ends came to 11 bases. Looked up from germline, CDR1 is SGHNT and CDR2 is YYREEE (reference sequence). CDR3 size: 13 residues. The CDR3 here is CASSPDSRNIQYF. CDR3 sequence (DNA): TGTGCCAGCAGCCCTGACAGCAGAAACATTCAGTACTTC.

V is TRBV4-2 and J is TRBJ2-2; tentatively, D is TRBD1 or TRBD2 (5 bases each). Germline values: CDR1 LGHNA, CDR2 YNFKEQ. The V end was cut by 4 bases, the J end by 7 bases, with 16 bases between. This CDR3 region has 15 residues. The CDR3 here is CASSRRGAVGGELFF. CDR3 nucleotides: TGTGCCAGCAGCCGGAGAGGGGCGGTGGGCGGGGAGCTGTTTTTT.

This clone was observed a single time. CDR3 region: CAISESRQGFYGYTF. The CDR3 DNA follows: TGTGCCATCAGTGAGTCGAGACAGGGGTTCTATGGCTACACCTTC. This chain links TRBV10-3 with TRBJ1-2, with TRBD1 matching 8 bases. There are 15 residues in the CDR3. After removal of 0 bases from V and 4 bases from J, the junction contained 4 bases not matched to a gene. In germline, CDR1 is ENHRY, CDR2 SYGVKD.

Notes on this clone: With only one base between it and a far larger clone, this is likely a read error. This sample also contains other DNA sequences that code for the same CDR3. This chain joins TRBV28 and TRBJ1-5, with TRBD1 matching over 7 bases. There are 16 residues in the CDR3. Germline assignment: CDR1 MDHEN and CDR2 SYDVKM. The CDR3 sequence: CASSQQGLYSNQPQHF. The CDR3 nucleotides read TGTGCTAGCAGTCAACAGGGGCTATATAGCAATCAGCCCCAGCATTTT.

The CDR3 nucleotides are TGTGCCAGCTCAGACAGGGTAACCGGGGAGCTGTTTTTT. Amino acids: CASSDRVTGELFF. The chain couples TRBV18 to TRBJ2-2, with 7 nucleotides matching TRBD1. The CDR3 has 13 amino acids. The V gene end was trimmed by 5 bases and the J gene end by 5 bases; junction bases not matched to a gene: 2. Germline CDR1 is KGHSH and CDR2 is LQKENI.

This rearrangement joins TRBV2 to TRBJ1-1; D gene unclear. V was clipped by 7 bases and J by 4 bases, with 13 bases between them. CDR1 and CDR2 from the germline V gene are SNHLY and FYNNEI. The CDR3 contains 13 residues. The chain's CDR3 is CASMIGVGTEAFF. DNA for the CDR3: TGTGCCAGCATGATTGGGGTAGGCACTGAAGCTTTCTTT. The variable domain in full, completed from reference TRBV2 and TRBJ1-1, reads EPEVTQTPSHQVTQMGQEVILRCVPISNHLYFYWYRQILGQKVEFLVSFYNNEISEKSEIFDDQFSVERPDGSNFTLKIRSTKLEDSAMYFCASMIGVGTEAFFGQGTRLTVV.

This clone was detected only once. One base separates it from a far larger clone, so it is likely a read error. The V and J genes are TRBV29-1 and TRBJ2-3; D possibly uses TRBD1 or TRBD2 (7 bases each). The germline V and J ends were trimmed by 2 bases and 7 bases, with 13 bases remaining between them. Germline V CDR1 and CDR2: SQVTM, ANQGSEA. This CDR3 has 13 amino acids. CDR3 DNA: TGCAGCGTTGAACAGGGGGGAGGGTATACGCAGTATTTT. Translated, it gives CSVEQGGGYTQYF.

Note on this clone: Given a far larger clone just one base away, this is likely a sequencing read error. This sequence joins TRBV11-2 and TRBJ2-5; TRBD1 aligns across 12 bases. Germline CDR1 reads SGHAT; CDR2 reads FQNNGV. This CDR3 is 17 amino acids long. In nucleotides, the CDR3 is TGTGCCAGCAGCTATAGCGGGACAGGGGGCATCGGAGAGGCCCAGTACTTC. Protein product: CASSYSGTGGIGEAQYF.